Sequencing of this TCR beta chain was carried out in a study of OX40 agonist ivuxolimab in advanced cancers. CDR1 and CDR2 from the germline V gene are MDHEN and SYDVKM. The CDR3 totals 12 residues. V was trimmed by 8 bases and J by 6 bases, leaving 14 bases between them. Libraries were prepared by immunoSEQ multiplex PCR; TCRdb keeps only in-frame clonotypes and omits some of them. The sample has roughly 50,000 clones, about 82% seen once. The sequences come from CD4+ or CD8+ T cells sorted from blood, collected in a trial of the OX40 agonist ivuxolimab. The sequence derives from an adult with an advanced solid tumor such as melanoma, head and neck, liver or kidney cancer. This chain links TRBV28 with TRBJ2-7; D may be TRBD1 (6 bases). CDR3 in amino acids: CASDRTDGEQYF. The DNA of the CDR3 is TGTGCCAGCGACAGGACCGATGGCGAGCAGTACTTC.